Below, one TCR beta chain is given with its context. The target antigen is unknown. The sample is drawn from a study of a mutant IDH1 vaccine in newly diagnosed glioma. As for the study in general: Of treated patients, roughly 62% were men and roughly 40% women, averaging roughly 42 years.

Libraries were prepared by immunoSEQ multiplex PCR; TCRdb keeps only in-frame clonotypes and omits some of them. The sample contains 75,000 to 80,000 clones, more than 80% of which appear only once. Sample time point: week 23, last vaccination. Doses consisted of 300 ug of mutant IDH1 20-mer peptide each, paired with topical imiquimod. New WHO grade 3 or 4 astrocytomas that were IDH1-mutant and ATRX-lost had been found in donors. Findings and limits, study-wide: Immune responses induced by the vaccine were seen in just over 90% of patients, spanning multiple MHC alleles.

V was trimmed by 2 bases and J by 2 bases, leaving 7 bases between them. The V gene's germline CDR1 is MNHNS and CDR2 SASEGT. This CDR3 region has 14 residues. Sequencing used PBMCs, obtained from a glioma patient whose treatment included an IDH1 peptide vaccine. The sequence derives from a woman aged 45-60 years with glioma. This sequence joins TRBV6-1 and TRBJ1-3, with D maybe TRBD1 (6 bases). This CDR3 is CASSETGTGNTIYF. Written as DNA, the CDR3 is TGTGCCAGCAGTGAAACAGGGACTGGAAACACCATATATTTT.